This T cell receptor (beta chain) was sequenced for a study of blood T cell repertoires in COVID-19. Study background: In each case, the material was cDNA or gDNA derived from T cells, B-cell-depleted T cells, or PBMCs.

Assay used: immunoSEQ multiplex PCR; TCRdb lists only in-frame clones, some missing. The table includes around 63,000 clones, roughly 85% detected once. From germline, CDR1 is MNHEY and CDR2 SVGAGI. The CDR3 length is 15 residues. Trimming pared 7 bases from V and 2 bases from J, leaving 15 bases between. In this sample, this clone turned up once. This chain uses TRBV6-5 with TRBJ1-5, with D possibly being TRBD1 (6 bases). This clonotype was sampled from a woman at least 80 years old with acute or convalescent COVID-19. Sequenced: peripheral blood. CDR3 coding DNA: TGTGCCAGCAACCGACAGGCCGCGGGCAATCAGCCCCAGCATTTT. Encoded protein: CASNRQAAGNQPQHF.